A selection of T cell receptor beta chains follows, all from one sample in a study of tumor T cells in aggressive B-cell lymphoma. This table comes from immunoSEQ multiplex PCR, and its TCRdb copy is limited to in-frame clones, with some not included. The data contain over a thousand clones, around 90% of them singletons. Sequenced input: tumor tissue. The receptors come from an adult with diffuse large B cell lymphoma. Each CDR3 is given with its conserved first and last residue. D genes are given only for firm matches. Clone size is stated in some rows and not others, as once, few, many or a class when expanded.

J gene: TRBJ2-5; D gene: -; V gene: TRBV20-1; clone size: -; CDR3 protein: CSTKGETQYF; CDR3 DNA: TGCAGTACCAAGGGGGAGACCCAGTACTTC
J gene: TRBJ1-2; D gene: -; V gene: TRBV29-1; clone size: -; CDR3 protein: CSVGDQEGYTF; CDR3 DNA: TGCAGCGTTGGAGACCAGGAGGGGTACACCTTC
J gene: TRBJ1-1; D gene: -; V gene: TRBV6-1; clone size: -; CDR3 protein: CASSTDRRNTEAFF; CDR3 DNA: TGTGCCAGCAGCACCGACAGGAGGAACACTGAAGCTTTCTTT
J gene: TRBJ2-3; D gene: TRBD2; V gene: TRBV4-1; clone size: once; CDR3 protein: CASSLSGGGIDTQYF; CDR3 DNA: TGCGCCAGCAGCCTTAGCGGGGGAGGCATAGATACGCAGTATTTT
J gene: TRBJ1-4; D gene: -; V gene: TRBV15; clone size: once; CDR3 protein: CATTNGGEKLFF; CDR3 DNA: TGTGCCACCACCAACGGGGGTGAAAAACTGTTTTTT
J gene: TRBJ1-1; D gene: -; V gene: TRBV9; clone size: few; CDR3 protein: CASSGDRNTEAFF; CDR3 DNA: TGTGCCAGCAGCGGTGACAGGAACACTGAAGCTTTCTTT
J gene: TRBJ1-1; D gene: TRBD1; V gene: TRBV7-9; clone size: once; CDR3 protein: CANSQGQGFSEAFF; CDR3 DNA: TGTGCCAACAGCCAGGGACAGGGCTTCTCTGAAGCTTTCTTT
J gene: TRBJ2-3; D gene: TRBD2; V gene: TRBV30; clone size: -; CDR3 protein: CAWIPGLAGITDTQYF; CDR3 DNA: TGTGCCTGGATCCCGGGACTAGCGGGAATCACAGATACGCAGTATTTT
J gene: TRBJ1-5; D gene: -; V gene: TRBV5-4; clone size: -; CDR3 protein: CASSLNPARGAHQPQHF; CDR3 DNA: TGTGCCAGCAGCTTGAACCCGGCCCGGGGGGCCCATCAGCCCCAGCATTTT
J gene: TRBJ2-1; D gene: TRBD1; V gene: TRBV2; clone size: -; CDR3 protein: CASGTGSSYNEQFF; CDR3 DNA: TGTGCCAGCGGGACAGGGAGCTCCTACAATGAGCAGTTCTTC
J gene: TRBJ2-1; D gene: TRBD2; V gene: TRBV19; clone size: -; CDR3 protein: CASSIGASGNEQFF; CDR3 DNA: TGTGCCAGTAGTATTGGGGCTAGCGGCAATGAGCAGTTCTTC
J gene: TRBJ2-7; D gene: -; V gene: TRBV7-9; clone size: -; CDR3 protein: CASSLAAYEQYF; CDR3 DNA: TGTGCCAGCAGCTTAGCCGCCTACGAGCAGTACTTC
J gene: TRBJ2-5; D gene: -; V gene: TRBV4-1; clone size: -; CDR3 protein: CASSQTPGASAAPEQYF; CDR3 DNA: TGCGCCAGCAGCCAAACACCCGGAGCCAGCGCGGCCCCAGAGCAGTACTTC
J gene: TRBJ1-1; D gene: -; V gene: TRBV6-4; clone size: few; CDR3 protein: CASSDSSLTEAFF; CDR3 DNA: TGTGCCAGCAGTGACTCCTCACTCACTGAAGCTTTCTTT
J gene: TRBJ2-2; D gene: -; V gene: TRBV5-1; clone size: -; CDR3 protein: CASSAGLLTGELFF; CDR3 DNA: TGCGCCAGCAGCGCTGGACTGCTCACCGGGGAGCTGTTTTTT
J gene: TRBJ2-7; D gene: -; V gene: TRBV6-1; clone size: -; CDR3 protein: CATRMGGRGEKQYF; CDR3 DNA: TGTGCCACGAGAATGGGTGGTAGGGGTGAAAAGCAGTACTTC
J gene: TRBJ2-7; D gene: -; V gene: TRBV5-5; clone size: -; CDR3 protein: CASSSTRLAREQYF; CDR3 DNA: TGTGCCAGCAGCTCCACGCGACTGGCTCGTGAGCAGTACTTC
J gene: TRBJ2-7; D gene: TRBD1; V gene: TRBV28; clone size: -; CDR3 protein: CATSEPGQGATYEQYF; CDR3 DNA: TGTGCCACCTCAGAACCGGGACAGGGGGCGACCTACGAGCAGTACTTC
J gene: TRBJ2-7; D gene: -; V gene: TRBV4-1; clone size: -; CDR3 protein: CASSQQAAGLYEQYF; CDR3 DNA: TGCGCCAGTAGCCAACAGGCGGCAGGACTCTACGAGCAGTACTTC
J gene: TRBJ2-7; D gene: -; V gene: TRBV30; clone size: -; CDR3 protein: CAWSLFGPYEQYF; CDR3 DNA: TGTGCCTGGAGTTTATTTGGCCCTTACGAGCAGTACTTC
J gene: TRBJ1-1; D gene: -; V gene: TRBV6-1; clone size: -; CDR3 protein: CASSEYSRYTEAFF; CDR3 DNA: TGTGCCAGCAGTGAATACAGTAGGTACACTGAAGCTTTCTTT
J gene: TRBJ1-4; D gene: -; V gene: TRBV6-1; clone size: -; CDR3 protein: CASSERGIGGTAF; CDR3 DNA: TGTGCCAGCAGTGAAAGGGGAATTGGGGGGACTGCTTTT
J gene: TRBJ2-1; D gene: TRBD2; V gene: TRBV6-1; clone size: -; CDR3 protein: CASSGTGTSVNEQFF; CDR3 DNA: TGTGCCAGCAGTGGGACCGGGACTAGCGTCAATGAGCAGTTCTTC
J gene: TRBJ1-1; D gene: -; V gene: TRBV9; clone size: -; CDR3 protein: CASSVGPDTMNTEAFF; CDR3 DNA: TGTGCCAGCAGCGTAGGGCCGGACACTATGAACACTGAAGCTTTCTTT
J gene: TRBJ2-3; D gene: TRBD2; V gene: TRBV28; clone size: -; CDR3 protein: CASSLDVAGGRTDTQYF; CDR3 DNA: TGTGCCAGCAGTTTAGACGTAGCGGGAGGCCGCACAGATACGCAGTATTTT
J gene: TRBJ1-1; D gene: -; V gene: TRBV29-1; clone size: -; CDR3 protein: CSVTVPAGAFF; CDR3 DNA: TGCAGCGTTACAGTTCCCGCGGGAGCTTTCTTT
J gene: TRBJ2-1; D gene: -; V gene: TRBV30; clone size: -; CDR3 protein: CMAQDTYNEQFF; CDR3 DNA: TGTATGGCTCAGGACACCTACAATGAGCAGTTCTTC
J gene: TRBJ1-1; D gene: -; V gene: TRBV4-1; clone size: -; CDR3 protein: CASSPPTRNTEAFF; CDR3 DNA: TGCGCCAGCAGCCCTCCCACACGGAACACTGAAGCTTTCTTT
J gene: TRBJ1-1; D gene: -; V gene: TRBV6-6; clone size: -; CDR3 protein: CASSYTRNTEAFF; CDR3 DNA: TGTGCCAGCAGTTACACTCGGAACACTGAAGCTTTCTTT
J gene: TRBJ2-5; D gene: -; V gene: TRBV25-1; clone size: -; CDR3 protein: CASSDWGEETQYF; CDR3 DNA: TGTGCCAGCAGTGACTGGGGAGAAGAGACCCAGTACTTC
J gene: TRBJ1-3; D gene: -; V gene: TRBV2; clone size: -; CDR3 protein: CASTNRAGNTIYF; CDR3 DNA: TGTGCCAGCACCAACAGGGCTGGAAACACCATATATTTT
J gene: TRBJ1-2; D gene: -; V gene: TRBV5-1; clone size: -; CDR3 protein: CASSPGGNYGYTF; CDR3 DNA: TGCGCCAGCAGCCCGGGGGGAAACTATGGCTACACCTTC
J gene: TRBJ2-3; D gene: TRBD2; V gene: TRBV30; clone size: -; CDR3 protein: CAWSSGLLAGRTDTQYF; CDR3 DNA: TGTGCCTGGAGTTCGGGCTTACTAGCGGGACGCACAGATACGCAGTATTTT
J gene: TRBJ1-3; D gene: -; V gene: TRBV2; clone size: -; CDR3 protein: CASRTQVISGNTIYF; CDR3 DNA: TGTGCCAGCAGAACTCAGGTGATCTCTGGAAACACCATATATTTT
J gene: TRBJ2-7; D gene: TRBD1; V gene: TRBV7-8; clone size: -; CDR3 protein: CASSRGTGGGLIGNEQYF; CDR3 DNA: TGTGCCAGCAGCCGCGGGACAGGGGGCGGTTTGATAGGGAACGAGCAGTACTTC
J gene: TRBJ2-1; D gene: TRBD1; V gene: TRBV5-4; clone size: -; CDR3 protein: CASSPGTGGLSEQFF; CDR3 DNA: TGTGCCAGCAGTCCCGGGACAGGGGGGCTCAGTGAGCAGTTCTTC
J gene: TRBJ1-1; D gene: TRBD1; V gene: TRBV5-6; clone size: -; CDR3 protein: CASSQGQGASFAFF; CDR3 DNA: TGTGCCAGCAGCCAGGGACAGGGGGCATCGTTTGCTTTCTTT
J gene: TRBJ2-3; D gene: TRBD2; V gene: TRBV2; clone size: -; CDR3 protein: CASMNPGTSGTDTQYF; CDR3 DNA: TGTGCCAGCATGAACCCCGGGACTAGCGGCACAGATACGCAGTATTTT
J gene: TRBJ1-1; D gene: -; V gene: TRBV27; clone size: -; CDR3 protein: CASVGWGLNTEAFF; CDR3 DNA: TGTGCCAGCGTTGGATGGGGCCTGAACACTGAAGCTTTCTTT
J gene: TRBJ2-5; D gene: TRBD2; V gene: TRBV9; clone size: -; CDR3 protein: CASSVEAGGPGETQYF; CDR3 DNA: TGTGCCAGCAGCGTAGAAGCGGGAGGGCCCGGAGAGACCCAGTACTTC
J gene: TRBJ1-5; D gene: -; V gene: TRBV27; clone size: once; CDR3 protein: CASSLFGQMSNQSQHF; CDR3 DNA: TGTGCCAGCAGTTTGTTCGGACAAATGAGCAATCAGTCCCAGCATTTT
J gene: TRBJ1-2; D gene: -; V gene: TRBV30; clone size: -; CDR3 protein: CAWYESQESGYTF; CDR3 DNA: TGTGCCTGGTATGAGTCCCAAGAAAGTGGCTACACCTTC
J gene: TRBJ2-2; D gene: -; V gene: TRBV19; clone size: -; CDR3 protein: CASSIIQGYTGELFF; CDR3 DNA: TGTGCCAGTAGTATAATCCAGGGGTACACCGGGGAGCTGTTTTTT
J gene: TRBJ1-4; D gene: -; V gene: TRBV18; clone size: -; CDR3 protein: CASSRPPATNEKLFF; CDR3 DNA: TGTGCCAGCTCACGACCCCCGGCAACTAATGAAAAACTGTTTTTT
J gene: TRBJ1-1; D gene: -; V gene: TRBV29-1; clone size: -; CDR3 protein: CSVRQVMNTEAFF; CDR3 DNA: TGCAGCGTCAGACAGGTTATGAACACTGAAGCTTTCTTT
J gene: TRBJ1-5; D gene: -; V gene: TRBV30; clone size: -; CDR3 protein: CAWSAGSNQPQHF; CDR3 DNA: TGTGCCTGGAGTGCGGGGAGCAATCAGCCCCAGCATTTT
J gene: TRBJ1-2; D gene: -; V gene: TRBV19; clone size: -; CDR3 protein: CASSRGYGYTF; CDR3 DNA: TGTGCCAGTAGTAGAGGCTATGGCTACACCTTC
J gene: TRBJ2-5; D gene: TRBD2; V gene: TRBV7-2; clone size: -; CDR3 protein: CASSLVLAGALETQYF; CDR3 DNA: TGTGCCAGCAGCTTAGTGTTGGCGGGAGCCCTAGAGACCCAGTACTTC
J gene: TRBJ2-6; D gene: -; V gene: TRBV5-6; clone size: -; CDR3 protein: CASRTDSGANVLTF; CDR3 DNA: TGTGCCAGCAGGACTGACTCTGGGGCCAACGTCCTGACTTTC
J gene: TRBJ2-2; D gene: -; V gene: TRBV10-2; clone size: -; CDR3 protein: CASRSENYKMGELFF; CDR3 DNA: TGCGCCAGCAGGAGCGAAAACTATAAGATGGGGGAGCTGTTTTTT
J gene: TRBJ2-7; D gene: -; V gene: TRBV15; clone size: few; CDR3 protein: CATSRDLDITYEQYF; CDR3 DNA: TGTGCCACCAGCAGAGATCTGGACATCACCTACGAGCAGTACTTC
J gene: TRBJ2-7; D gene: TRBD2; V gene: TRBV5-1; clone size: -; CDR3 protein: CASSLDGVAGGEQYF; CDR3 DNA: TGCGCCAGCAGCTTGGACGGGGTAGCGGGAGGCGAGCAGTACTTC
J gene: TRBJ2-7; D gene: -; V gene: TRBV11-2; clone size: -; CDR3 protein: CASSLGRSGGNSYEQYF; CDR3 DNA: TGTGCCAGCAGCTTAGGTCGCTCCGGCGGGAACTCCTACGAGCAGTACTTC
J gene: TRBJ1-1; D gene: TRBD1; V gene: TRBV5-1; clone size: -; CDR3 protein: CASSWTGILTTNTEAFF; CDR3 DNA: TGCGCCAGCAGCTGGACAGGTATCTTAACCACGAACACTGAAGCTTTCTTT